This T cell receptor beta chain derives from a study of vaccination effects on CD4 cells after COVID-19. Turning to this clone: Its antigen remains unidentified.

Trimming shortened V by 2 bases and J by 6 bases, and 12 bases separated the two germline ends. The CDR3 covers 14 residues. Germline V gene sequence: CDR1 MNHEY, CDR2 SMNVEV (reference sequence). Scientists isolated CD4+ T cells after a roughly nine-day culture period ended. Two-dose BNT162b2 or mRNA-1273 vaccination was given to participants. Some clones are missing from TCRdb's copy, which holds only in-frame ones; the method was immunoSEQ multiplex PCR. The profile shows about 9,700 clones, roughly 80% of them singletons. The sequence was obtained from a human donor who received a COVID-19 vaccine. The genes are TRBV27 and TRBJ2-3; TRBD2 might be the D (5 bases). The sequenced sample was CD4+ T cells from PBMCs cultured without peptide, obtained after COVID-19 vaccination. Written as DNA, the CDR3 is TGTGCCAGCAGTTTAAGGCGAGGGATCGATACGCAGTATTTT. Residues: CASSLRRGIDTQYF.